Listed here are 32 T cell receptor beta chains from one sample, sequenced in a study of cytomegalovirus exposure and HLA in healthy donors. In the PCR, 60 Vbeta and 13 Jbeta primers were used. Using immunoSEQ multiplex PCR, the repertoire was profiled, and TCRdb retains in-frame clones only, with some absent. The table has roughly 100,000 clones, 12% to 15% seen once. Sample: PBMCs. Receptors originate from a female donor in good health and CMV-seronegative.

The V gene is TRBV28, the J gene TRBJ1-5; TRBD1 agrees at 7 bases. The CDR3 loop spans 16 amino acids. With 5 bases clipped from V and 7 bases from J, the junction kept 14 bases outside the gene matches. Germline CDR1 MDHEN, CDR2 SYDVKM. The CDR3 sequence is CASSLPRQGWIQPQHF. DNA for the CDR3: TGTGCCAGCAGTCTCCCCCGACAGGGATGGATACAGCCCCAGCATTTT.

The J gene is TRBJ2-7, the V gene TRBV10-3; TRBD1 matches 7 bases. V was clipped by 4 bases and J by 6 bases; unmatched bases: 6. This CDR3 spans 13 amino acids. The germline CDR1 and CDR2 sequences are ENHRY and SYGVKD. CDR3 sequence: CAISVYRGSEQYF. Written as DNA, the CDR3 is TGTGCCATCAGTGTATACAGGGGTAGCGAGCAGTACTTC.

The V call is TRBV9, the J call TRBJ2-1; 8 bases match TRBD2. This CDR3 contains 16 residues. V trimming: 0 bases; J trimming: 7 bases; junction bases outside the gene matches: 9. Germline-derived CDR1 and CDR2 are SGDLS and YYNGEE. The CDR3 DNA reads TGTGCCAGCAGCGTAGGAGAGAGCGGGAGTTTTAATGAGCAGTTCTTC. Translated: CASSVGESGSFNEQFF. The full variable domain, rest sourced from reference TRBV9 and TRBJ2-1, is DSGVTQTPKHLITATGQRVTLRCSPRSGDLSVYWYQQSLDQGLQFLIQYYNGEERAKGNILERFSAQQFPDLHSELNLSSLELGDSALYFCASSVGESGSFNEQFFGPGTRLTVL.

V gene TRBV7-3 combines with J gene TRBJ2-1; 7 nucleotides agree with TRBD2. Trimming at V came to 5 bases and at J to 0 bases, leaving 10 bases not matched to a gene. This CDR3 is built from 17 residues. CDR1 and CDR2 from the germline V gene are SGHTA and FQGTGA. CDR3 coding DNA: TGTGCCAGCAGCCTCCTGCCCGGCGGGAGCTCCTACAATGAGCAGTTCTTC. It yields the protein CASSLLPGGSSYNEQFF.

The V call is TRBV29-1, the J call TRBJ2-1; 7 bases line up with TRBD1. Germline trimming cut 4 bases from V and 5 bases from J; bases unmatched to any gene: 14. The V gene's germline CDR1 is SQVTM and CDR2 ANQGSEA. The CDR3 has 16 amino acids. Written as DNA, the CDR3 is TGCAGCGTTGGGTTTTGGGGACAGCTAAGAAACAATGAGCAGTTCTTC. It yields the protein CSVGFWGQLRNNEQFF.

This clone was seen a few times. V and J are TRBV7-8 and TRBJ1-2, with a possible D match to TRBD1 (5 bases). This CDR3 region has 13 residues. CDR1 is SGHVS, CDR2 FQNEAQ, per germline. The ends were cut back, 1 base at V and 5 bases at J, with 8 bases in the middle. CDR3 in amino acids: CASSLDGGYGYTF. The CDR3 region has the DNA TGTGCCAGCAGCTTAGACGGGGGATATGGCTACACCTTC.

V and J are TRBV9 and TRBJ2-5; TRBD2 matches 9 bases. The germline V gene encodes CDR1 SGDLS and CDR2 YYNGEE. Trimming at V came to 0 bases and at J to 3 bases, leaving 3 bases not matched to a gene. The CDR3 is 15 residues long. The CDR3 here is CASSVAPSGEETQYF. CDR3 nucleotides: TGTGCCAGCAGCGTAGCTCCTAGCGGGGAAGAGACCCAGTACTTC.

This clone was observed a handful of times. The chain has TRBV2 and TRBJ1-1; perhaps TRBD1 as D (6 bases). Germline V gene data show CDR1 as SNHLY and CDR2 as FYNNEI. V was trimmed by 6 bases and J by 2 bases, leaving 10 bases between them. The CDR3 contains 13 residues. CDR3: CASRAGENTEAFF. As DNA, the CDR3 is TGTGCCAGCAGAGCAGGGGAAAACACTGAAGCTTTCTTT.

The chain has TRBV7-2 and TRBJ2-5; 10 bases fit TRBD2. Trimming at V came to 6 bases and at J to 5 bases, leaving 3 bases not matched to a gene. CDR3 length: 13 amino acids. From germline, CDR1 is SGHTA and CDR2 FQGNSA. The CDR3 bases are TGTGCCAGCAGGTCTAGCGGGGGTGAGACCCAGTACTTC. It specifies CASRSSGGETQYF.

The rearrangement links TRBV5-6 to TRBJ2-7; D not certain. This CDR3 comprises 11 residues. V lost 3 bases to trimming and J lost 6 bases, with 7 bases between them. Germline CDR1 SGHDT, CDR2 YYEEEE. CDR3 nucleotide sequence: TGTGCCAGCAGCTCCCGCGTCGAGCAGTACTTC. Amino acid sequence: CASSSRVEQYF.

The chain has TRBV7-6 and TRBJ2-5, with D perhaps TRBD2 (5 bases). Trimming left V 1 base short and J 5 bases short, with 17 bases between. The CDR3 is 16 amino acids. CDR1 is SGHVS, CDR2 FNYEAQ, per germline. CDR3 residues: CASSLGPSNKRETQYF. The CDR3 region has the DNA TGTGCCAGCAGCTTAGGCCCGTCCAATAAGCGGGAGACCCAGTACTTC.

The chain is built from TRBV27 and TRBJ1-3; 7 nucleotides line up with TRBD1. In germline, CDR1 is MNHEY, CDR2 SMNVEV (reference sequence). With 10 bases clipped from V and 4 bases from J, the junction kept 7 bases outside the gene matches. The CDR3 has 13 amino acids. CDR3 sequence: CATRQGAGNTIYF. The DNA of the CDR3 is TGTGCCACCCGACAGGGTGCGGGAAACACCATATATTTT.

This clone turned up a few times. The rearrangement links TRBV9 to TRBJ2-1; D may be TRBD2 (6 bases). The germline gives CDR1 SGDLS, CDR2 YYNGEE. The V end was cut by 5 bases, the J end by 1 base, with 13 bases between. This CDR3 region has 15 residues. The CDR3 coding sequence is TGTGCCAGCAGTGTGGCAGGGAGGTCCTACAATGAGCAGTTCTTC. It yields the protein CASSVAGRSYNEQFF.

This clone was detected only a few times. One end of the junction is discordant with germline, which a read error may explain. This chain joins TRBV7-7 and TRBJ2-7; no definite D call. The CDR3 totals 14 residues. The germline gives CDR1 SSHAT, CDR2 FNYEAQ (reference sequence). In DNA, the CDR3 is TGTGCTAGCAGCCGTGACACCAACTCCTACGAGCAGTACTTC. This codes for CASSRDTNSYEQYF.

This chain joins TRBV10-3 and TRBJ2-7; 12 bases match TRBD1. The V segment lost 9 bases and the J segment 9 bases; nucleotides outside the gene matches: 6. CDR3 length equals 12 residues. Per the germline V gene, CDR1 is ENHRY and CDR2 is SYGVKD. CDR3 DNA sequence: TGTGCCATGGGACAGGGGGCGAATGGGCAGTACTTC. It encodes CAMGQGANGQYF.

This clone has only a few counts. The chain links TRBV14 to TRBJ2-5, with 10 positions matching TRBD1. CDR1 is SGHDN, CDR2 FVKESK, per germline. CDR3 length: 15 residues. Trimming removed 3 bases from V and 4 bases from J; junction bases left unmatched: 5. CDR3 bases: TGTGCCAGCAGCCATAGACAGGGGGCTGGAGAGACCCAGTACTTC. Protein: CASSHRQGAGETQYF.

The J gene is TRBJ2-3, the V gene TRBV14, with TRBD2 matching 9 bases. V was pared by 4 bases and J by 2 bases, with 13 bases of the junction left unmatched. The CDR3 loop spans 18 amino acids. CDR1 is SGHDN and CDR2 is FVKESK in the germline V gene. CDR3 sequence: CASSLTFGTSRPTDTQYF. CDR3 DNA: TGTGCCAGCAGCCTCACCTTCGGGACTAGCCGACCCACAGATACGCAGTATTTT.

The rearrangement uses TRBV4-1 and TRBJ1-1; D remains unclear. The ends were cut back, 0 bases at V and 1 base at J, with 6 bases in the middle. This CDR3 has 14 amino acids. Germline CDR1 MGHRA, CDR2 YSYEKL. CDR3: CASSQDNRNTEAFF. The CDR3 nucleotides read TGCGCCAGCAGCCAAGACAACAGGAACACTGAAGCTTTCTTT.

This sequence joins TRBV4-2 and TRBJ2-3, with a tentative D call TRBD2 (6 bases). CDR1 and CDR2 (germline): LGHNA, YNFKEQ. Trimming took off 0 bases at V and 2 bases at J, with 18 bases between the two ends. The CDR3 is made up of 18 amino acids. CDR3 nucleotides: TGTGCCAGCAGCCAAGATCCTAAGGACTACCCTCACACAGATACGCAGTATTTT. Its translation: CASSQDPKDYPHTDTQYF.

The chain employs TRBV6-5 and TRBJ2-7; tentative D call: TRBD2 (5 bases). Germline V gives CDR1 MNHEY, CDR2 SVGAGI. The CDR3 spans 15 residues. V lost 2 bases to trimming and J lost 2 bases, with 13 bases between them. CDR3 nucleotide sequence: TGTGCCAGCAGTTACGAACCTAGCTTCGCCTACGAGCAGTACTTC. Protein: CASSYEPSFAYEQYF.

In this sample, this clone turned up a few times. V and J are TRBV5-1 and TRBJ2-3; TRBD1 might be the D (6 bases). Trimming removed 4 bases at V and 1 base at J, with 13 bases between. The CDR3 spans 15 residues. The germline CDR1 and CDR2 sequences are SGHRS and YFSETQ. CDR3 in DNA: TGCGCCAGCAGCCCCACAGGGTACGGCACAGATACGCAGTATTTT. It is translated as CASSPTGYGTDTQYF.

The genes are TRBV30 and TRBJ1-1, with 9 bases aligning to TRBD1. The CDR3 runs to 21 residues. With 0 bases clipped from V and 1 base from J, the junction kept 21 bases outside the gene matches. Germline values: CDR1 GTSNPN, CDR2 SVGIG (reference sequence). In nucleotides, the CDR3 is TGTGCCTGGAGTGTTCTCGGTTTTAGGGGGACAGGGAAAAATGGGAACACTGAAGCTTTCTTT. Protein sequence: CAWSVLGFRGTGKNGNTEAFF.

This rearrangement joins TRBV9 to TRBJ1-2; TRBD1 might be the D (6 bases). This CDR3 has 14 amino acids. V lost 6 bases and J lost 2, with 14 bases in between. CDR1 and CDR2 from the germline V gene are SGDLS and YYNGEE. CDR3 amino acids: CASTLRQENYGYTF. In DNA form, the CDR3 reads TGTGCCAGCACCCTACGACAGGAAAACTATGGCTACACCTTC.

DNA of the CDR3: TGTGCCAGCTCCCTAGCGAGTTCGTCCTACAATGAGCAGTTCTTC. Its protein product is CASSLASSSYNEQFF. The chain recombines TRBV6-6 with TRBJ2-1; a possible D gene is TRBD2 (6 bases). Trimming took 8 bases from V and 1 from J, leaving 15 bases between them. The CDR3 is 15 amino acids. Germline V gene sequence: CDR1 MNHNY, CDR2 SVGAGI (reference sequence).

For the CDR3, the DNA is TGTGCCTGGGGGGGACTGACTAGGACCCAGTACTTC. This gives the protein CAWGGLTRTQYF. The chain uses TRBV30 and TRBJ2-5; possibly TRBD2 for D (6 bases). Germline lookup yields CDR1 GTSNPN and CDR2 SVGIG (reference sequence). V lost 5 bases and J 7 bases, leaving 14 bases between the germline ends. The CDR3 consists of 12 residues.

This clone was seen a handful of times. This chain joins TRBV21-1 and TRBJ2-6; the table's D call, TRBD2, has no DNA check behind it. TRBV21-1 is a known pseudogene. The CDR3 is made up of 14 amino acids. This chain's CDR3 is CAGRWDFGANVLTF. CDR3 nucleotide sequence: TGTGCCGGCCGATGGGACTTTGGGGCCAACGTCCTGACTTTC.

This clone was detected a few times. The chain uses TRBV18 and TRBJ1-6; D gene ambiguous. CDR3 length: 15 amino acids. V lost 3 bases and J lost 1, with 7 bases in between. CDR1 is KGHSH and CDR2 is LQKENI in the germline V gene. The CDR3 region is CASSPRGSYNSPLHF. CDR3 sequence (DNA): TGTGCCAGCTCACCCCGGGGATCCTATAATTCACCCCTCCACTTT.

In its sample, this clone was seen a few times. The J gene is TRBJ1-1, the V gene TRBV4-2; D may be TRBD1 (6 bases). With 2 bases removed from V and 0 bases from J, the gap between germline ends came to 19 bases. Germline CDR1 LGHNA, CDR2 YNFKEQ. The CDR3 consists of 18 residues. The CDR3 protein is CASSQRLLGGEMNTEAFF. DNA of the CDR3: TGTGCCAGCAGCCAACGCCTCTTAGGGGGGGAAATGAACACTGAAGCTTTCTTT.

This chain connects TRBV29-1 to TRBJ2-3; possible D gene TRBD1, 6 bases. The CDR3 contains 12 residues. Trimming shortened V by 6 bases and J by 4 bases, and 11 bases separated the two germline ends. The germline gives CDR1 SQVTM, CDR2 ANQGSEA. In DNA form, the CDR3 reads TGCAGCGTGCAGGGGTTGGCAGATACGCAGTATTTT. It is translated as CSVQGLADTQYF.

This clone has just a few counts. The CDR3, as DNA: TGCGCCAGCAAGGCTAGCGGGCGAAACCAAGAGACCCAGTACTTC. This translates into CASKASGRNQETQYF. The chain links TRBV10-2 to TRBJ2-5; TRBD2 matches at 8 bases. CDR3 length equals 15 residues. With V trimmed by 7 bases and J by 0 bases, 7 bases remained unmatched. Germline CDR1 is WSHSY and CDR2 is SAAADI.

The chain employs TRBV18 and TRBJ2-7; a possible D gene is TRBD1 (5 bases). Trimming took off 4 bases at V and 4 bases at J, with 17 bases between the two ends. The length of the CDR3 is 15 residues. Germline CDR1 KGHSH, CDR2 LQKENI. The CDR3 nucleotides are TGTGCCAGCTCACGGGCACAAAGGGGCCTATACGAGCAGTACTTC. Amino acids: CASSRAQRGLYEQYF.

This clone has a handful of counts. DNA for the CDR3: TGTGCCAGCAGTATCAAGACAGGAACCTACGAGCAGTACTTC. Protein: CASSIKTGTYEQYF. The chain has TRBV2 and TRBJ2-7, with D maybe TRBD1 (6 bases). The CDR3 has 14 residues. The V end lost 5 bases, the J end lost 2 bases, and 13 bases lay between the germline ends. Germline CDR1 reads SNHLY; CDR2 reads FYNNEI.